These T cell receptor beta chains were read from a single sample in a study of ipilimumab plus nivolumab after autologous stem cell transplantation. Assay: immunoSEQ multiplex PCR; the TCRdb copy retains only in-frame clones and omits some. Found here are 6,000 to 8,000 clones, roughly nine tenths of them singletons; the top ten hold approximately 4.7%. The specimen was PBMCs, collected in a trial of ipilimumab plus nivolumab as post-transplant consolidation. The receptors here all came from a female donor with multiple myeloma. The CDR3 runs from the conserved cysteine through the conserved F or W. The D gene is left open where the match is weak. The listing skips clone size in some rows; elsewhere it reads once, few, many or a size class.

V gene	D gene	J gene	clone size	CDR3 DNA	CDR3 protein
TRBV5-6	TRBD1	TRBJ1-2	-	TGTGCCAGCAGGACAGGGGCCTCGTATGGCTACACCTTC	CASRTGASYGYTF
TRBV28	-	TRBJ1-5	-	TGTGCCAGCAGGACAGTTTACAATCAGCCCCAGCATTTT	CASRTVYNQPQHF
TRBV19	-	TRBJ1-2	-	TGTGCCAGTAGTATCGACCTCTACATGTTATCTGGCTACACCTTC	CASSIDLYMLSGYTF
TRBV19	-	TRBJ1-2	-	TGTGCCAGCGGACAGCAGGACTTC	CASGQQDF
TRBV10-2	-	TRBJ1-5	-	TGCGCCAGCACGGCCATTAGCAATCAGCCCCAGCATTTT	CASTAISNQPQHF
TRBV6-5	-	TRBJ1-4	-	TGTGCCACCGGTGGGATTAATGAAAAACTGTTTTTT	CATGGINEKLFF
TRBV7-2	TRBD2	TRBJ2-7	-	TGTGCCAGCAGCTTAGACGGGACTAGTCACCTTGGCGAGCAGTACTTC	CASSLDGTSHLGEQYF
TRBV6-5	-	TRBJ2-3	-	TGTGCCAGCAGGTCTGGCGAGAGCACAGATACGCAGTATTTT	CASRSGESTDTQYF
TRBV28	TRBD1	TRBJ1-1	-	TGTGCCAGCAAGTCAGGGGGGGGTGGCGGAAACACTGAAGCTTTCTTT	CASKSGGGGGNTEAFF
TRBV7-2	TRBD1	TRBJ1-4	-	TGTGCCAGCAGCTTCCTGGGACAGGGGAGTGAAAAACTGTTTTTT	CASSFLGQGSEKLFF
TRBV9	-	TRBJ2-1	-	TGTGCCAGCAGCGTAGTTGGGACCGGCCATGAGCAGTTCTTC	CASSVVGTGHEQFF
TRBV6-5	-	TRBJ2-1	-	TGTGCCAGCAGTCGGAGGGATGAGCAGTTCTTC	CASSRRDEQFF
TRBV4-1	-	TRBJ2-4	-	TGCGCCAGCAGCCAAGATTCAGGGGCGCAAACCAAAAACATTCAGTACTTC	CASSQDSGAQTKNIQYF
TRBV30	-	TRBJ1-2	-	TGTGCCTGGAGGAGGAAACAGGGAACCTATGGCTACACCTTC	CAWRRKQGTYGYTF
TRBV7-2	TRBD2	TRBJ2-2	few	TGTGCCAGCAGCCGCGGACTAGCGGGGACCGGGGAGCTGTTTTTT	CASSRGLAGTGELFF
TRBV6-6	-	TRBJ2-2	-	TGTGCCAGCAGTTACTCGATCAGGGATAGCACCGGGGAGCTGTTTTTT	CASSYSIRDSTGELFF
TRBV2	TRBD2	TRBJ2-2	-	TGTGCCAGCAGCCGACTAGCGGGAACCACCGGGGAGCTGTTTTTT	CASSRLAGTTGELFF
TRBV7-2	-	TRBJ1-1	-	TGTGCCAGCAGCTTCGGGCCGAACACTGAAGCTTTCTTT	CASSFGPNTEAFF
TRBV1	-	TRBJ2-1	-	TGCACCAGCAGCCAAGCCCCCACTAGCGGCACAACCTACAATGAGCAGTTCTTC	CTSSQAPTSGTTYNEQFF
TRBV5-6	-	TRBJ2-3	-	TGTGCCAGCAGCTTCCGCAGGGGCCCGGGAGATACGCAGTATTTT	CASSFRRGPGDTQYF
TRBV10-3	-	TRBJ1-4	-	TGTGCCATCAGTGCCGAGGTCGGGGAAAAACTGTTTTTT	CAISAEVGEKLFF
TRBV27	-	TRBJ2-3	-	TGTGCTGGGACGGCCATCCTGGGCACAGATACGCAGTATTTT	CAGTAILGTDTQYF
TRBV5-4	TRBD1	TRBJ2-2	-	TGTGCCAGCAGCAGAACGGGGACAGGGGTAATTTCCGGGGAGCTGTTTTTT	CASSRTGTGVISGELFF
TRBV28	-	TRBJ1-1	few	TGTGCCAGCAGTTCAGACAGGAGGAACACTGAAGCTTTCTTT	CASSSDRRNTEAFF
TRBV11-2	-	TRBJ2-4	-	TGTGCCAGCAGCTTCGGGGGAGGAGGGGTCATTCAGTACTTC	CASSFGGGGVIQYF
TRBV6-4	-	TRBJ2-3	once	TGTGCCAGCAGTGGCCCATTCCCCTTTTTGCGGGGACCCACAGATACGCAGTATTTT	CASSGPFPFLRGPTDTQYF
TRBV6-5	TRBD1	TRBJ1-2	-	TGTGCCACCATAGGTAGGGGGCACGGCTACACCTTC	CATIGRGHGYTF
TRBV16	-	TRBJ1-2	-	TGTGCCAGCAGCCAATCCACAGACGGCGTCTACACCTTC	CASSQSTDGVYTF
TRBV29-1	-	TRBJ2-2	once	TGCAGCGTTTCCACAGGGATCACGAACACCGGGGAGCTGTTTTTT	CSVSTGITNTGELFF
TRBV10-3	-	TRBJ2-7	once	TGTGCCAGCGGACAGACCGGCTACGAGCAGTACTTC	CASGQTGYEQYF
TRBV7-9	TRBD2	TRBJ2-3	-	TGTGCCAGCAGCGTACCACCGGGACTAGCGGGAGGAGATACGCAGTATTTT	CASSVPPGLAGGDTQYF
TRBV6-1	TRBD1	TRBJ2-5	-	TGTGCCAGCAGTGACAACAGGGGTGATGAGACCCAGTACTTC	CASSDNRGDETQYF
TRBV10-3	TRBD1	TRBJ1-1	-	TGTGCCATCTCAGGGCAGGGGGCGAACACTGAAGCTTTCTTT	CAISGQGANTEAFF
TRBV19	TRBD2	TRBJ2-7	-	TGTGCCAGTAGTACTCCCTCCCTGACGGGAGGTCGGTACGAGCAGTACTTC	CASSTPSLTGGRYEQYF
TRBV29-1	-	TRBJ1-4	-	TGCAGCGTTGAAAGTCAGGGGAATGAAAAACTGTTTTTT	CSVESQGNEKLFF
TRBV14	-	TRBJ2-1	-	TGTGCCAGCAGCGCCCGTGACAATGAGCAGTTCTTC	CASSARDNEQFF
TRBV6-5	TRBD1	TRBJ1-4	-	TGTGCCAGCAGGGCCGGGACAGGGATTAATGAAAAACTGTTTTTT	CASRAGTGINEKLFF
TRBV27	-	TRBJ1-5	-	TGTGCCAGCAGGGGTTTGGATCAGCCCCAGCATTTT	CASRGLDQPQHF
TRBV5-6	-	TRBJ1-2	-	TGTGCCAGCAGCTTGGCGGGGGCGAATGGCTACACCTTC	CASSLAGANGYTF
TRBV6-5	-	TRBJ1-2	once	TGTGCCAGCAGTGAGTTGAAGGACGTCTATGGCTACACCTTC	CASSELKDVYGYTF
TRBV29-1	-	TRBJ2-1	-	TGCAGCGTTGAGGCCGTTGGGTCCTACAATGAGCAGTTCTTC	CSVEAVGSYNEQFF
TRBV6-5	TRBD1	TRBJ2-7	-	TGTGCCAGCAGCCACGGGACAGGGGCTACCTACGAGCAGTACTTC	CASSHGTGATYEQYF
TRBV4-1	-	TRBJ2-7	-	TGCGCCAGCAGCCAAAGGTACGGGATATCCTACGAGCAGTACTTC	CASSQRYGISYEQYF
TRBV28	TRBD1	TRBJ1-2	-	TGTGCCAGCACATGGACAGGGGGAAACTATGGCTACACCTTC	CASTWTGGNYGYTF
TRBV28	-	TRBJ2-1	-	TGTGCCAGCAGTTTTGTGCGTGGCTACAATGAGCAGTTCTTC	CASSFVRGYNEQFF
TRBV10-3	-	TRBJ2-3	-	TGTGCCAGCCTCTCTACTCTGGGACGCACAGATACGCAGTATTTT	CASLSTLGRTDTQYF
TRBV7-9	-	TRBJ1-1	-	TGTGCCAGCAGCACCTATACGGAGAACACTGAAGCTTTCTTT	CASSTYTENTEAFF
TRBV6-6	TRBD2	TRBJ2-7	-	TGTGCCAGCAGGAGCTCGGGACTAGTCTCCTACGAGCAGTACTTC	CASRSSGLVSYEQYF
TRBV4-1	TRBD2	TRBJ2-2	-	TGCGCCAGCAGCCGCGGAAGGGTAGCGGGAGATCGAGCCGGGGAGCTGTTTTTT	CASSRGRVAGDRAGELFF
TRBV5-6	-	TRBJ1-1	-	TGTGCCAGCAGCTTGGCCGGGGGTGATGCTTTCTTT	CASSLAGGDAFF
TRBV7-2	-	TRBJ1-5	-	TGTGCCAGCAGCTTAGTAGGTTGGGGGGATCAGCCCCAGCATTTT	CASSLVGWGDQPQHF
TRBV5-4	-	TRBJ2-3	-	TGTGCCAGCAGCCAGGCGAGGAGCACAGATACGCAGTATTTT	CASSQARSTDTQYF
TRBV28	-	TRBJ1-2	once	TGTGCCAGCAGTTTTCCCGGGCAGAAGCGTGGCTACACCTTC	CASSFPGQKRGYTF